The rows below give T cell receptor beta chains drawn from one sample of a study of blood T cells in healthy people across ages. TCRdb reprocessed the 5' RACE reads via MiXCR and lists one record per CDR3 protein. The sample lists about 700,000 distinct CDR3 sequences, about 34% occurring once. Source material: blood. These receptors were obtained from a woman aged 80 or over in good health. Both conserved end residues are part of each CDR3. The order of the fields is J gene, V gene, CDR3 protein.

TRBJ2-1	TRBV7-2	CASRKRLAGTDNEQFF
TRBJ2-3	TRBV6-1	CASTLGPGQGNTDTQYF
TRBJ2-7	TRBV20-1	CSARPGTSGYEQYF
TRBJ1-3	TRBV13	CASSLGVGGNTIYF
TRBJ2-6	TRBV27	CASSTGKGTLSGANVLTF
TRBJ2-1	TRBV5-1	CASSSPRDSYNEQFF
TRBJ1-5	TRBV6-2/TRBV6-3	CASSYPSGTGGSGNQPQHF
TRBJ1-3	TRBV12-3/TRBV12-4	CASSYGQGNANTIYF
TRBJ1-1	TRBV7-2	CASTLAAGLRAFF
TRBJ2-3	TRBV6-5	CASRPELARGGAQYF
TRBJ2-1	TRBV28	CASSSRLAGVLDEQFF
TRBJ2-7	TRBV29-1	CSVYLQGAPYEQYF
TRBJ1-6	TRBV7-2	CASSLAANSFNSPLHF
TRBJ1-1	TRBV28	CASSQGDRGITEAFF
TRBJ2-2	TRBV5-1	CASSPGTHNGELFF
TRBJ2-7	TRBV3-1	CASSPEVLVQIQPYEQYF
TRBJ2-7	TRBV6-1	CASSEGGQTYEQYF
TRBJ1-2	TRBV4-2	CASSSPHRGYTF
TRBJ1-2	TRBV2	CASSVTRGYGYTF
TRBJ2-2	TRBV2	CASSPIYTGTANTGELFF
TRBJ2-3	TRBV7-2	CASGLLSGLATDTQYF
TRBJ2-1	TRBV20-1	CSARTPGQQFF
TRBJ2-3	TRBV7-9	CASSLVTSGSSSTDTQYF
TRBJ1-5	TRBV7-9	CASNSGISNQPQHF
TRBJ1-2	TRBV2	CASSEALRDGYGYTF
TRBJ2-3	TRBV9	CASSVASGSGTDTQYF
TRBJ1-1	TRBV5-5	CASSLEVGSHTEAFF
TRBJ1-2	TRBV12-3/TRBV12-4	CASSSGVKYTF
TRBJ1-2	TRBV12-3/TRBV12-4	CASSLGFTGPREGYTF
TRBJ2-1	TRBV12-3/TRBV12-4	CASSSPGLAANEQFF
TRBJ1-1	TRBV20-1	CSARESTEAFF
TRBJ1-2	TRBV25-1	CASREGGGGYGYTF
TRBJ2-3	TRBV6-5	CASSYGGQFWDTQYF
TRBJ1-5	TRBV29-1	CSVTPTGDSNQPQHF
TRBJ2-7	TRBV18	CASSPPGRRYEQYF
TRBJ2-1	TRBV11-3	CASNPGLAGGRNEQFF
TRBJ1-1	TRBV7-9	CASSLAGTVNPEAFF
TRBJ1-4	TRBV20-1	CSARQVFNEKLFF
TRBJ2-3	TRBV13	CASSGTGGRSDTQYF
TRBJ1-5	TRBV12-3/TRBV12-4	CASSIRGNQPQHF
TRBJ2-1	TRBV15	CATSRELGDEQFF
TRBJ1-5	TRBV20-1	CSAREGAGFDNQPQHF
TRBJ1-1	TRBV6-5	CASSYPPLTFF
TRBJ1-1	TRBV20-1	CSAREIGVFGGAFF
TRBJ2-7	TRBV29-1	CSCTGDGSYEQYF
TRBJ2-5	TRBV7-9	CASSLARGHQETQYF
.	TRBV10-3	CAISESSQINHEQYF
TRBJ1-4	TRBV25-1	CASSYRGPSEKLFF
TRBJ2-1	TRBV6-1	CAIPRGLSSYNEQFF
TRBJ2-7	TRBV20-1	CSARSYSSYEQYF
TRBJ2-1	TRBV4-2	CASSPYGQFF
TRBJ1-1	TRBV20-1	CSATRPATGSNTEAFF